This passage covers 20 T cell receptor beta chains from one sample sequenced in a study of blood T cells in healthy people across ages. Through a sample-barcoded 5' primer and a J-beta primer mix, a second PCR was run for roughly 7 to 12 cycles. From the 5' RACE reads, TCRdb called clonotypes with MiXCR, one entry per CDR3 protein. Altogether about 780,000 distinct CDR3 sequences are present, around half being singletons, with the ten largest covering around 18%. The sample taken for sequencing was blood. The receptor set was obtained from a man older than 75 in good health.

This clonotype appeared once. CDR3 coding DNA: TGCAGTGCTAGAGATCGGGGACCTCCGTGGCTCCAGTACTTC. Amino acid sequence: CSARDRGPPWLQYF. The chain links TRBV20-1 to TRBJ2-7; either TRBD1 or TRBD2 may supply D (5 bases each). CDR1 and CDR2 (germline): DFQATT, SNEGSKA (reference sequence). V was trimmed by 0 bases and J by 10 bases, leaving 19 bases between them. There are 14 residues in the CDR3.

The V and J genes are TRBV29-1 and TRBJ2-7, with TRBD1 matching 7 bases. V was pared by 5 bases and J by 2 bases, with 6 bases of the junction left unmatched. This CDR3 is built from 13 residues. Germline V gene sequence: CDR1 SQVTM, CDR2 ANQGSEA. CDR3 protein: CSVRPGTAYEQYF. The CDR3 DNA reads TGCAGCGTTAGGCCGGGGACAGCCTACGAGCAGTACTTC.

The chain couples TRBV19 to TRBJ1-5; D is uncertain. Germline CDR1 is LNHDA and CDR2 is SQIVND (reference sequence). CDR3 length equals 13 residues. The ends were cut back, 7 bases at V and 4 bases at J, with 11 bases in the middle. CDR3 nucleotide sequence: TGTGCCAGTACTCTGGGTAAAAATCAGCCCCAGCATTTT. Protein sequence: CASTLGKNQPQHF.

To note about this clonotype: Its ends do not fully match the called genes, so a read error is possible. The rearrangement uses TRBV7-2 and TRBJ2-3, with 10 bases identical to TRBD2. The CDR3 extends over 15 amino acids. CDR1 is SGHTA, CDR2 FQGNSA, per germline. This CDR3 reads CASSLRTSGTETQYF. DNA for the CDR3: TGTGCCAGCAGCTTAAGGACTAGCGGCACAGAGACGCAGTATTTT.

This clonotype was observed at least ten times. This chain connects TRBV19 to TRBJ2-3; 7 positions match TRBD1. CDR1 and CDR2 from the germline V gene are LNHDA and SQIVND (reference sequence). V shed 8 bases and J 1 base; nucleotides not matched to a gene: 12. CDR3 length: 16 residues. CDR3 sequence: CASDTARQGGTDTQYF. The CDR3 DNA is TGTGCCAGTGACACTGCCCGACAGGGCGGCACAGATACGCAGTATTTT.

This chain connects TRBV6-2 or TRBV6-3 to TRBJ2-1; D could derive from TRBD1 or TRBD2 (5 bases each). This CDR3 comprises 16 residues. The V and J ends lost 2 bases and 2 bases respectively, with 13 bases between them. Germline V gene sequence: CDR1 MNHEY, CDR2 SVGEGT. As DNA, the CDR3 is TGTGCCAGCAGTTACGGGGGAATGGTAGCCTACAATGAGCAGTTCTTC. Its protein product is CASSYGGMVAYNEQFF.

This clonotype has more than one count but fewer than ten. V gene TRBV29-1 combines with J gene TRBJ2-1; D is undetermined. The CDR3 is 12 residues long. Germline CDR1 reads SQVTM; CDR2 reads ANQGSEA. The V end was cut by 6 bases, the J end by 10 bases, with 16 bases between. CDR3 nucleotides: TGCAGCGTGGGTCCGATAGGTCTCGAGCAGTTCTTC. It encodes CSVGPIGLEQFF.

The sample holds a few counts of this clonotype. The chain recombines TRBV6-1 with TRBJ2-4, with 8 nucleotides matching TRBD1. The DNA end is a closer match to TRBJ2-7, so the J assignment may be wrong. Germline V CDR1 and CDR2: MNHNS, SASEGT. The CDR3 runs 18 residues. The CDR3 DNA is TGTGCCAGCAGTAATCAATATCGGATCCGCAGGGGGCTTTACGAGCAGTACTTC. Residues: CASSNQYRIRRGLYEQYF.

The CDR3 reads CSVRDSYGYTF. The CDR3 nucleotides read TGCAGTGTCCGAGACAGCTATGGCTACACCTTC. The chain combines TRBV20-1 with TRBJ1-2; possible D gene TRBD1, 5 bases. The CDR3 loop spans 11 amino acids. The V end was cut by 7 bases, the J end by 4 bases, with 10 bases between. Per the germline V gene, CDR1 is DFQATT and CDR2 is SNEGSKA (reference sequence).

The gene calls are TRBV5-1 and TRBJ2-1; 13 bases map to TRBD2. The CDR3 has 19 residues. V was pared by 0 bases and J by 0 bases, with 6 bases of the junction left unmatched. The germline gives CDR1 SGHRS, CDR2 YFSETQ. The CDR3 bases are TGCGCCAGCAGCTTGGGTTGGACTAGCGGGAGTAGCTCCTACAATGAGCAGTTCTTC. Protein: CASSLGWTSGSSSYNEQFF.

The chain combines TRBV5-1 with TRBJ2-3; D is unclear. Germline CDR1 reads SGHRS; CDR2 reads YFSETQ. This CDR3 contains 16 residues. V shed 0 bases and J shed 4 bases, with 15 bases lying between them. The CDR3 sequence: CASSLAYNSISDTQYF. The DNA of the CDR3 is TGCGCCAGCAGCTTGGCCTACAACAGTATCTCAGATACGCAGTATTTT.

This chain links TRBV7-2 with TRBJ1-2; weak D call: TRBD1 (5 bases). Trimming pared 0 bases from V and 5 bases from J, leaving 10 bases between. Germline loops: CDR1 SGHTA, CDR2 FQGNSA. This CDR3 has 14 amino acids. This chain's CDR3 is CASSLAGRAYGYTF. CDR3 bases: TGTGCCAGCAGCTTAGCGGGACGAGCTTATGGCTACACCTTC.

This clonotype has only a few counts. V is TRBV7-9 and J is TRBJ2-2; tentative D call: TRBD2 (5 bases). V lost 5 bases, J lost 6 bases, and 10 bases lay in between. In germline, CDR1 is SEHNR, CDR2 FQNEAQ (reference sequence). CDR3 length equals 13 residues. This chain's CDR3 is CASSPTGSGELFF. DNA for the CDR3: TGTGCCAGCAGCCCGACGGGGTCCGGGGAGCTGTTTTTT.

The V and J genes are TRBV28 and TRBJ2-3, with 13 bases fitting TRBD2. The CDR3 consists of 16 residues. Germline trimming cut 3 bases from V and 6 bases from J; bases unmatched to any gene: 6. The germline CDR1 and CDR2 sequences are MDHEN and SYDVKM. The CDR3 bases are TGTGCCAGCAGTTTCGCACTAGCGGGAGGGGCGGATACGCAGTATTTT. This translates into CASSFALAGGADTQYF.

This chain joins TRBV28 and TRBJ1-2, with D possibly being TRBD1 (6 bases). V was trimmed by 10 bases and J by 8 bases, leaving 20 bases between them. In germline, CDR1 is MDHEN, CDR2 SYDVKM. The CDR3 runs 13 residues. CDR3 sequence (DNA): TGTGCCACCCGGGGGGGCCGCCAGGAGGGCTACACCTTC. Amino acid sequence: CATRGGRQEGYTF.

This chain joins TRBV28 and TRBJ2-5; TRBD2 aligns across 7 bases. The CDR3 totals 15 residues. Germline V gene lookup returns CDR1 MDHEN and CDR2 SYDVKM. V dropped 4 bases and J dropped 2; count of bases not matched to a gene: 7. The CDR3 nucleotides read TGTGCCAGCAGTTCAGCTCCTAGCGGTCAAGAGACCCAGTACTTC. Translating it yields CASSSAPSGQETQYF. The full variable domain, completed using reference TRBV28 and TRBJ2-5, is DVKVTQSSRYLVKRTGEKVFLECVQDMDHENMFWYRQDPGLGLRLIYFSYDVKMKEKGDIPEGYSVSREKKERFSLILESASTNQTSMYLCASSSAPSGQETQYFGPGTRLLVL.

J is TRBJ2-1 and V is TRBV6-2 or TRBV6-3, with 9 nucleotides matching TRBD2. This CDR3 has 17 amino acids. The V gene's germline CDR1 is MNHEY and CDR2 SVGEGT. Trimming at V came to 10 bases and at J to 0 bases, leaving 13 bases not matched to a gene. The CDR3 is CANSKTSGPSSYNEQFF. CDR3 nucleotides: TGTGCCAACAGCAAAACTAGCGGGCCGAGCTCCTACAATGAGCAGTTCTTC.

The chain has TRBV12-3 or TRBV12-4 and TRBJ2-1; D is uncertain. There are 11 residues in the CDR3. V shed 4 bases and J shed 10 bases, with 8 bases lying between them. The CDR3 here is CASSYSIEQFF. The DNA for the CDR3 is TGTGCCAGCAGTTATAGCATCGAGCAGTTCTTC.

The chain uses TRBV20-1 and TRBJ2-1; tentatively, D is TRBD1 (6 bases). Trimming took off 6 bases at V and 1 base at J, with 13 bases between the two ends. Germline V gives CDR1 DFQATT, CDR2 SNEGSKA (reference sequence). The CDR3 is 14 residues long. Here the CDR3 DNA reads TGCAGTGCCGACTCCAGGGGATCCTACAATGAGCAGTTCTTC. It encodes CSADSRGSYNEQFF.

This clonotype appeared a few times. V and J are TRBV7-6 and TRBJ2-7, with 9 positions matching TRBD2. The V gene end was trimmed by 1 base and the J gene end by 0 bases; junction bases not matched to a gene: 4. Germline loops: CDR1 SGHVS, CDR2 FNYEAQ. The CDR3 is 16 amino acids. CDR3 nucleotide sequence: TGTGCCAGCAGCTTAGACCTAGCGGGGAACTCCTACGAGCAGTACTTC. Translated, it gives CASSLDLAGNSYEQYF.